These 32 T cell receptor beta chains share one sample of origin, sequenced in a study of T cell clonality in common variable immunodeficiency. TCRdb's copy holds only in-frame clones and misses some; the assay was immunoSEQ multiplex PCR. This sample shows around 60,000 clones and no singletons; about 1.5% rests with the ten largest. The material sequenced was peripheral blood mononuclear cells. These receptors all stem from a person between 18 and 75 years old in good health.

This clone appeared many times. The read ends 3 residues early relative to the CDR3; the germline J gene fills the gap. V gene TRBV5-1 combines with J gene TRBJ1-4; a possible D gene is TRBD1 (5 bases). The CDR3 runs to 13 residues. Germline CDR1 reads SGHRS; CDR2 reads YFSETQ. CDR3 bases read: TGCGCCAGCAGCTTTTCCCAGGGCACCCAA. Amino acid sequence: CASSFSQGTQ. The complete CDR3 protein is CASSFSQGTQLFF. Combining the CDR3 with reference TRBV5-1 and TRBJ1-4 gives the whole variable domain KAGVTQTPRYLIKTRGQQVTLSCSPISGHRSVSWYQQTPGQGLQFLFEYFSETQRNKGNFPGRFSGRQFSNSRSEMNVSTLELGDSALYLCASSFSQGTQLFFGSGTQLSVL.

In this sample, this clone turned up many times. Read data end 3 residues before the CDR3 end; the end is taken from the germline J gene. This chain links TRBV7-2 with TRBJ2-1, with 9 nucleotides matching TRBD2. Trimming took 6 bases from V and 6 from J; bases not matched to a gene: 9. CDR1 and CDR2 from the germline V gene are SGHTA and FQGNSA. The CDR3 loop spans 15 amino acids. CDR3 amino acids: CASRGGGGAFNEQFF. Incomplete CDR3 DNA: TGTGCCAGCAGAGGCGGGGGGGGAGCGTTCAATGAG.

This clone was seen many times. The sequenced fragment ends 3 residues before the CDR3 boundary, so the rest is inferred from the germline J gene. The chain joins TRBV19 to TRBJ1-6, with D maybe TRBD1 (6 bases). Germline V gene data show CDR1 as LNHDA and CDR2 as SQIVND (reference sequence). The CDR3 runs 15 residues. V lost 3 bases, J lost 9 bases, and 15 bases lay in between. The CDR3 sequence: CASSMVPRGASPLHF. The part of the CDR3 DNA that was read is TGTGCCAGTAGTATGGTCCCCAGGGGAGCTTCACCC.

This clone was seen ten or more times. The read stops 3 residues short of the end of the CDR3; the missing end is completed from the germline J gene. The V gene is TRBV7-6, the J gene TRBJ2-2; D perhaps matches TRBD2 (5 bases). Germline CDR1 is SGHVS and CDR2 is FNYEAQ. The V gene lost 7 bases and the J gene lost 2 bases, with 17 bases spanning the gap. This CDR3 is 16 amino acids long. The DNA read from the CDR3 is TGTGCCAGCACCCCTAGGGCGGGCGCAAACACCGGGGAG. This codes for CASTPRAGANTGE. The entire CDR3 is CASTPRAGANTGELFF.

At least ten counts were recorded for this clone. CDR3 sequence: CASRDRVSTDTQYF. The sequenced CDR3 bases are TGTGCCAGCAGAGACAGGGTGAGCACAGATACG. The gene calls are TRBV14 and TRBJ2-3; 7 positions agree with TRBD1. The read finishes 3 residues shy of the CDR3 end, and the germline J gene is used to complete it. From germline, CDR1 is SGHDN and CDR2 FVKESK. J was trimmed by 0 bases and V by 6 bases; bases with no gene match: 3. The length of the CDR3 is 14 residues.

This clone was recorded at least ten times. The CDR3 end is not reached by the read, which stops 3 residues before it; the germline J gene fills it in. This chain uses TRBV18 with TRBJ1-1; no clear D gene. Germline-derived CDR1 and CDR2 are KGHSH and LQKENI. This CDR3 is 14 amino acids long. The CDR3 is CASSPPSAGSEAFF. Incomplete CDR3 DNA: TGTGCCAGCTCACCTCCCTCAGCCGGGTCCGAA. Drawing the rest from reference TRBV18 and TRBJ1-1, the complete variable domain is NAGVMQNPRHLVRRRGQEARLRCSPMKGHSHVYWYRQLPEEGLKFMVYLQKENIIDESGMPKERFSAEFPKEGPSILRIQQVVRGDSAAYFCASSPPSAGSEAFFGQGTRLTVV.

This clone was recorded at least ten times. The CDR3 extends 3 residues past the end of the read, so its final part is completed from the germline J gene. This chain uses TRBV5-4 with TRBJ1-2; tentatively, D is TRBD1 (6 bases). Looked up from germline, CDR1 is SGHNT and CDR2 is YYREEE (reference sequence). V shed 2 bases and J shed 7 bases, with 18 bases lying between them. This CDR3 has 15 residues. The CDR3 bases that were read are TGTGCCAGCAGCTTCACCGGGACACGGGTTGGTGGC. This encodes CASSFTGTRVGG. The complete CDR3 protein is CASSFTGTRVGGYTF.

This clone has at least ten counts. The covered CDR3 bases are TGTGCCAGCAGTACCGGGACTAGTAACTTCAATGAG. Protein product: CASSTGTSNFNE. The entire CDR3 protein reads CASSTGTSNFNEQFF. The chain recombines TRBV7-3 with TRBJ2-1, with TRBD2 matching 8 bases. The CDR3 is cut off 3 residues early in the read; its end comes from the germline J gene. Germline V CDR1 and CDR2: SGHTA, FQGTGA. This CDR3 is built from 15 residues. V dropped 6 bases and J dropped 6; count of bases not matched to a gene: 10. Full variable domain (remainder filled in from reference TRBV7-3 and TRBJ2-1): GAGVSQTPSNKVTEKGKYVELRCDPISGHTALYWYRQSLGQGPEFLIYFQGTGAADDSGLPNDRFFAVRPEGSVSTLKIQRTERGDSAVYLCASSTGTSNFNEQFFGPGTRLTVL.

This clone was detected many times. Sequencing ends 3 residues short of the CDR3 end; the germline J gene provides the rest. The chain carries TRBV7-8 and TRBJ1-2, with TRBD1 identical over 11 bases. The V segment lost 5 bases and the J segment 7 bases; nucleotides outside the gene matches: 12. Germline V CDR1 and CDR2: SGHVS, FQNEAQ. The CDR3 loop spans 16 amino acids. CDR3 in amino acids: CASSPDRGRASTGYTF. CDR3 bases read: TGTGCCAGCAGCCCGGACAGGGGGCGAGCCTCAACTGGC.

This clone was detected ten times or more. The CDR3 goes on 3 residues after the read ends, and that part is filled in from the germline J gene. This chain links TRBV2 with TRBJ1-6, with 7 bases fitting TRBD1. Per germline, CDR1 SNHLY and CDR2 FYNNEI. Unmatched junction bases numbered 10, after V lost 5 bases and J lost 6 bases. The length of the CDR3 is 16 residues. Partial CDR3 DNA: TGTGCCAGCAGTCCACCGGGACAGCGAGCTAATTCACCC. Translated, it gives CASSPPGQRANSP. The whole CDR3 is CASSPPGQRANSPLHF.

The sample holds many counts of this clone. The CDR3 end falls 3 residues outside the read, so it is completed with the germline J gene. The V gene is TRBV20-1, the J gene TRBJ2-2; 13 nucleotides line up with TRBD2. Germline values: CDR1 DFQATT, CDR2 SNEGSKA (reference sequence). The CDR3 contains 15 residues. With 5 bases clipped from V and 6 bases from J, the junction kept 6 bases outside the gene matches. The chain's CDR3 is CSAATSGRASGELFF. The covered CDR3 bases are TGCAGTGCTGCCACTAGCGGGAGGGCCTCCGGGGAG.

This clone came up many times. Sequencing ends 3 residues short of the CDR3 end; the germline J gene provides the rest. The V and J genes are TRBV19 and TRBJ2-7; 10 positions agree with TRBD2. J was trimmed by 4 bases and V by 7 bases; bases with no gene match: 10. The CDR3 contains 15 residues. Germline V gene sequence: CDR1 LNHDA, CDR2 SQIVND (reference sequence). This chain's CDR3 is CASTTSSGSGYEQYF. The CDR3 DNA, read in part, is TGTGCCAGTACCACTTCTAGCGGGAGTGGTTACGAG.

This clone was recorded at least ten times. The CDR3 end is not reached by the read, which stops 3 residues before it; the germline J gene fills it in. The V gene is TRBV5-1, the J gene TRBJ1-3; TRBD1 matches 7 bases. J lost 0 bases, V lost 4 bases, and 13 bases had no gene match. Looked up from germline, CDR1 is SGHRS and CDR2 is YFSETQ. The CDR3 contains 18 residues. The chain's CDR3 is CASSAAGGSRTSGNTIYF. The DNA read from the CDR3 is TGCGCCAGCAGCGCGGCAGGGGGGAGCCGGACCTCTGGAAACACC. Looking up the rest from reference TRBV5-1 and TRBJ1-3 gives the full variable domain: KAGVTQTPRYLIKTRGQQVTLSCSPISGHRSVSWYQQTPGQGLQFLFEYFSETQRNKGNFPGRFSGRQFSNSRSEMNVSTLELGDSALYLCASSAAGGSRTSGNTIYFGEGSWLTVV.

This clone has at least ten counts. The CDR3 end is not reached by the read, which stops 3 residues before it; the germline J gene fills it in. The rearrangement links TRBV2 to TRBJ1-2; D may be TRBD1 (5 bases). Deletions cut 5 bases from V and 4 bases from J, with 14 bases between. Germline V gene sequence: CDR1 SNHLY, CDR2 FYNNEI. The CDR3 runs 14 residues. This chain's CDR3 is CASSQEGQTYGYTF. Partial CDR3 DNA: TGTGCCAGCAGTCAGGAGGGGCAAACCTATGGC. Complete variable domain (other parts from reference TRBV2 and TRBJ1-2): EPEVTQTPSHQVTQMGQEVILRCVPISNHLYFYWYRQILGQKVEFLVSFYNNEISEKSEIFDDQFSVERPDGSNFTLKIRSTKLEDSAMYFCASSQEGQTYGYTFGSGTRLTVV.

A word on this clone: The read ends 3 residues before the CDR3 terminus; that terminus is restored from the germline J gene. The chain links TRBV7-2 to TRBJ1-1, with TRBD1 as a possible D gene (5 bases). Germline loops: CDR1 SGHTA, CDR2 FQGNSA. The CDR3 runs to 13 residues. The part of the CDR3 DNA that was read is TGTGCCAGCAGGTCACAGACCGGGGGTCGG. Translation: CASRSQTGGR. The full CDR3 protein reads CASRSQTGGRAFF.

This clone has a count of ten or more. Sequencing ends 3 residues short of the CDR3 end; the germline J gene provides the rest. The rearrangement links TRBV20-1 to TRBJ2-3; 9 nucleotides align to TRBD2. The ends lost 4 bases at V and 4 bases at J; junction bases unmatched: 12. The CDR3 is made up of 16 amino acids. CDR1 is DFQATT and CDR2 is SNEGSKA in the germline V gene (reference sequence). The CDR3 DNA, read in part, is TGCAGTGCTATTAGGGTGGAACTAGCGGGCCCAGATACG. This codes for CSAIRVELAGPDT. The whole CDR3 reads CSAIRVELAGPDTQYF.

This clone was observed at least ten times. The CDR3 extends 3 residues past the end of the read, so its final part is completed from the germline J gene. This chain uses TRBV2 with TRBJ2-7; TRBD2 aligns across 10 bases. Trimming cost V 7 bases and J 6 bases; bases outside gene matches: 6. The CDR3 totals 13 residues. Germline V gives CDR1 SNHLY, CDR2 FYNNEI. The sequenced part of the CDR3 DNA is TGTGCCAGCAACTTAGCGGGAGGAAGCGAG. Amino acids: CASNLAGGSE. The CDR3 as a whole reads CASNLAGGSEQYF. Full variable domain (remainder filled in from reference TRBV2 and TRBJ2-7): EPEVTQTPSHQVTQMGQEVILRCVPISNHLYFYWYRQILGQKVEFLVSFYNNEISEKSEIFDDQFSVERPDGSNFTLKIRSTKLEDSAMYFCASNLAGGSEQYFGPGTRLTVT.

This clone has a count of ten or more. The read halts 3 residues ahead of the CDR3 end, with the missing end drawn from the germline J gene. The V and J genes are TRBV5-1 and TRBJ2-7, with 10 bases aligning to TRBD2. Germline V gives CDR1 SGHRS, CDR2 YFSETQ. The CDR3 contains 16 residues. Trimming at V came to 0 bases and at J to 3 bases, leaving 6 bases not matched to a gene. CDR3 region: CASSLGASGGLYEQYF. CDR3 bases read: TGCGCCAGCAGCTTGGGGGCTAGCGGGGGCCTCTACGAG.

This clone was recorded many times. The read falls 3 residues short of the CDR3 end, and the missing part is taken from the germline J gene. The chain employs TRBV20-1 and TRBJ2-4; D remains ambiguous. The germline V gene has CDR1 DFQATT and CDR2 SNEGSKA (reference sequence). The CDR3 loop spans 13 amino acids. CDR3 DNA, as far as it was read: TGCAGTGCTAGAGATTACGAGACACCAAAT. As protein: CSARDYETPN. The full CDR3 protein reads CSARDYETPNQYF.

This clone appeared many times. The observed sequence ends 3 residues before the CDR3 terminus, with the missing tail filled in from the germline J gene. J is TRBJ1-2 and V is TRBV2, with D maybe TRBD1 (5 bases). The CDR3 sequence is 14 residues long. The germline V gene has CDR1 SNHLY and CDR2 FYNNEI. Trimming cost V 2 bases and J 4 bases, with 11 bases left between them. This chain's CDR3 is CASSEMGQGYGYTF. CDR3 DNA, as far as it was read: TGTGCCAGCAGTGAAATGGGGCAGGGCTATGGC. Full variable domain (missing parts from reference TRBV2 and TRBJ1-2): EPEVTQTPSHQVTQMGQEVILRCVPISNHLYFYWYRQILGQKVEFLVSFYNNEISEKSEIFDDQFSVERPDGSNFTLKIRSTKLEDSAMYFCASSEMGQGYGYTFGSGTRLTVV.

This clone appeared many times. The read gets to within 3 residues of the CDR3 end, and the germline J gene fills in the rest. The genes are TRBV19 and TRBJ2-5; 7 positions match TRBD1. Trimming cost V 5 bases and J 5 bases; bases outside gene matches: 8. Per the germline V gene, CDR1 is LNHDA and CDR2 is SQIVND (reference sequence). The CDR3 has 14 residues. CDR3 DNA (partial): TGTGCCAGTAGTCCAAGGACAGGCAGGGAGACC. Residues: CASSPRTGRET. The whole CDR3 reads CASSPRTGRETQYF. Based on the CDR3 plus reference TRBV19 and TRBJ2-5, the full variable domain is DGGITQSPKYLFRKEGQNVTLSCEQNLNHDAMYWYRQDPGQGLRLIYYSQIVNDFQKGDIAEGYSVSREKKESFPLTVTSAQKNPTAFYLCASSPRTGRETQYFGPGTRLLVL.

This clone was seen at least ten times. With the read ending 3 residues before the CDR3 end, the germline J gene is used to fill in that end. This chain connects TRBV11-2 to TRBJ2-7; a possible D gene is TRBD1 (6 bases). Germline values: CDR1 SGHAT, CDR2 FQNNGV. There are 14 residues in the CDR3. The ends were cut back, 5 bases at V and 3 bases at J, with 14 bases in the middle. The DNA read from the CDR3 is TGTGCCAGCAGCGCCGGGTACAGGGACTACGAG. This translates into CASSAGYRDYE. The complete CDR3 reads CASSAGYRDYEQYF.

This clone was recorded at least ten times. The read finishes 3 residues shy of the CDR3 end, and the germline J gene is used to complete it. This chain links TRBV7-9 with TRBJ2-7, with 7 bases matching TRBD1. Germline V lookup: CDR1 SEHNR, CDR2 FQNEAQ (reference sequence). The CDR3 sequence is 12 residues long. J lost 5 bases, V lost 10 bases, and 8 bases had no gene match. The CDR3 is CATEGQSDEQYF. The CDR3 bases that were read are TGTGCCACCGAGGGACAGTCCGACGAG.

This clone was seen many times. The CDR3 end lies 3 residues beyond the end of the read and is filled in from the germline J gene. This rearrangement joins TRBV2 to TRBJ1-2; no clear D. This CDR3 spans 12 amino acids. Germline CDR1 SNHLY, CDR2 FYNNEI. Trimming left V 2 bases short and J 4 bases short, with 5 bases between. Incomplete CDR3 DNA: TGTGCCAGCAGTGAAACACCCTATGGC. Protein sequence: CASSETPYG. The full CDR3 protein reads CASSETPYGYTF.

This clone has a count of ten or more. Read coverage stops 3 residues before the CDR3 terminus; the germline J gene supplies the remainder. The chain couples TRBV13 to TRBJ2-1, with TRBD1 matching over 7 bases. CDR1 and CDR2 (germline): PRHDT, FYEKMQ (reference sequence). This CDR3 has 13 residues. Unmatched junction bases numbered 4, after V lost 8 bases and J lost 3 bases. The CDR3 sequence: CASGDSLYNEQFF. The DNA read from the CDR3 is TGTGCCAGCGGGGACAGCCTCTACAATGAG.

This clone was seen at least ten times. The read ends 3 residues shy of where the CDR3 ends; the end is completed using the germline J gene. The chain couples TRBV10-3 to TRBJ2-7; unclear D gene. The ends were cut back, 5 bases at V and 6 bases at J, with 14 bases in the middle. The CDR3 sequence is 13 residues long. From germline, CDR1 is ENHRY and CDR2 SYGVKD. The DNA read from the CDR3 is TGTGCCATCAGTAGTCAGGATAACTCCGAG. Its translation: CAISSQDNSE. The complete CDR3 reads CAISSQDNSEQYF.

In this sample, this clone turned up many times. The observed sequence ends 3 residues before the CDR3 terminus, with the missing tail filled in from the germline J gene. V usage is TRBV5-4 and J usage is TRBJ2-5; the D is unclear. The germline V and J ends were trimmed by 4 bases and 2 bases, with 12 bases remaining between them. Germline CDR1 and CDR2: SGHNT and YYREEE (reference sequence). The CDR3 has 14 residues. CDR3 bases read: TGTGCCAGCAGCCCCGAAGACTTACAAGAGACC. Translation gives CASSPEDLQET. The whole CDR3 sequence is CASSPEDLQETQYF.

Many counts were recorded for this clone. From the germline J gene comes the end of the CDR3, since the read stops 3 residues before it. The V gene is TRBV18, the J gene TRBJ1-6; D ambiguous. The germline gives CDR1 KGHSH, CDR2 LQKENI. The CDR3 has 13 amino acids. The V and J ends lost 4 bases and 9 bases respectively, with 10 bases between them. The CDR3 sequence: CASSLDNSSPLHF. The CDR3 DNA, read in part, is TGTGCCAGCTCACTTGACAACTCTTCACCC.

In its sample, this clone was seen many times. CDR3 in amino acids: CASSLALRDSYTEAFF. The part of the CDR3 DNA that was read is TGCGCCAGCAGCTTGGCGCTCAGGGACAGTTACACTGAA. The chain recombines TRBV5-1 with TRBJ1-1; 7 bases line up with TRBD1. Read sequence stops 3 residues before the CDR3 end, and the germline J gene provides the missing end. The V segment lost 0 bases and the J segment 3 bases; nucleotides outside the gene matches: 8. In germline, CDR1 is SGHRS, CDR2 YFSETQ. The CDR3 consists of 16 residues.

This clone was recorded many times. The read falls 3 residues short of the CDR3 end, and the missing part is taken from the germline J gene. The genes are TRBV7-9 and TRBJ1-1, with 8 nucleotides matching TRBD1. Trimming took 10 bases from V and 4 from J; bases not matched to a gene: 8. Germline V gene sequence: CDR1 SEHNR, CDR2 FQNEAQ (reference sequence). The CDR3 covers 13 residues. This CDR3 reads CATTRGRGTEAFF. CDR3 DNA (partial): TGTGCCACCACCAGGGGGCGCGGCACTGAA.

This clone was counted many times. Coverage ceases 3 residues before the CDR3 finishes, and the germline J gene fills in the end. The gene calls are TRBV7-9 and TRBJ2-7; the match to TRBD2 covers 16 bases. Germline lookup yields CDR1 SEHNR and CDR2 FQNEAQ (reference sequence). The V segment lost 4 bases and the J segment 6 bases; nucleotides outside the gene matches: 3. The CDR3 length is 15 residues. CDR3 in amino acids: CASSWGLAGGTEQYF. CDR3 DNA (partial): TGTGCCAGCAGCTGGGGACTAGCGGGAGGGACCGAG.

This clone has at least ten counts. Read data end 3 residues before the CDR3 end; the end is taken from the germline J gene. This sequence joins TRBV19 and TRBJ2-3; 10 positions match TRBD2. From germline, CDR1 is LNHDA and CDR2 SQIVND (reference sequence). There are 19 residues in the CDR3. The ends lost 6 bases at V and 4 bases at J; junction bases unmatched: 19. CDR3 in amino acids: CASSHHKGLAGEYPDTQYF. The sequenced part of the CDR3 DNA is TGTGCCAGTAGCCACCACAAAGGGCTAGCGGGAGAGTACCCAGATACG.